Presented here are 6 T cell receptor beta chains from one specimen sequenced in a study of cytotoxic CD8 clonotypes in ibrutinib-treated CLL. Assay used: immunoSEQ multiplex PCR; TCRdb lists only in-frame clones, some missing. Of approximately 350,000 clones in the sample, around 66% are singletons; the top ten hold about 5.9%. Source: PBMCs, taken after 36 months of ibrutinib treatment. The receptors derive from a human donor with chronic lymphocytic leukemia.

The rearrangement uses TRBV29-1 and TRBJ1-1; D remains unclear. Germline V lookup: CDR1 SQVTM, CDR2 ANQGSEA. The V and J ends lost 7 bases and 1 base respectively, with 10 bases between them. This CDR3 region has 12 residues. CDR3 residues: CSGLRENTEAFF. CDR3 DNA: TGCAGCGGATTACGCGAGAACACTGAAGCTTTCTTT.

The chain couples TRBV9 to TRBJ2-7; D is uncertain. Germline lookup yields CDR1 SGDLS and CDR2 YYNGEE. The CDR3 runs to 17 residues. Trimming removed 0 bases at V and 0 bases at J, with 16 bases between. CDR3 region: CASSVEALASSSYEQYF. DNA for the CDR3: TGTGCCAGCAGCGTAGAGGCTCTGGCTTCAAGCTCCTACGAGCAGTACTTC.

This clone came up once. The rearrangement uses TRBV19 and TRBJ1-3; TRBD1 is a possible D gene (5 bases). Germline V lookup: CDR1 LNHDA, CDR2 SQIVND (reference sequence). V shed 3 bases and J shed 0 bases, with 18 bases lying between them. The CDR3 has 18 residues. The CDR3 nucleotides read TGTGCCAGTAGTATTGGGGCCTCGCGGATCCTCTCTGGAAACACCATATATTTT. This sequence encodes CASSIGASRILSGNTIYF.

The rearrangement joins TRBV7-8 to TRBJ2-3, with 7 bases lining up with TRBD1. Trimming removed 4 bases from V and 3 bases from J; junction bases left unmatched: 4. CDR1 and CDR2 from the germline V gene are SGHVS and FQNEAQ. This CDR3 has 14 amino acids. The CDR3 protein is CASSSYRGTDTQYF. The CDR3 region has the DNA TGTGCCAGCAGCTCGTACAGGGGAACAGATACGCAGTATTTT.

The CDR3 coding sequence is TGTGCCAGCAGTCCGACCCTCGGGGGGCAGGGCACCTTC. This gives the protein CASSPTLGGQGTF. The gene calls are TRBV6-1 and TRBJ1-2; TRBD1 is a possible D gene (6 bases). CDR1 and CDR2 (germline): MNHNS, SASEGT. The CDR3 has 13 residues. Trimming removed 5 bases from V and 13 bases from J, with 20 bases in between.

This clone was seen only once. The CDR3 reads CASSPNTGGAGGYTF. DNA for the CDR3: TGTGCCAGCAGCCCGAACACAGGGGGCGCGGGTGGCTACACCTTC. The chain is built from TRBV5-4 and TRBJ1-2, with TRBD1 matching over 9 bases. The germline CDR1 and CDR2 sequences are SGHNT and YYREEE (reference sequence). This CDR3 has 15 residues. V was clipped by 4 bases and J by 7 bases; unmatched bases: 11.